Only one count was recorded for the clone carrying this T cell receptor (beta chain). This table comes from immunoSEQ multiplex PCR, and its TCRdb copy is limited to in-frame clones, with some not included. This sample has roughly 140,000 clones; roughly 88% occur once, and the top ten carry less than 2.5%. These data are taken from a study of T cell responses to AZD1222 COVID-19 vaccine. V lost 6 bases and J lost 1, with 18 bases in between. The CDR3 has 16 residues. Germline V gene lookup returns CDR1 LNHDA and CDR2 SQIVND (reference sequence). The source of this sequence is an adult in good health. This chain uses TRBV19 with TRBJ1-1, with D perhaps matching TRBD1 (5 bases). Here the sequenced sample was peripheral blood, taken on day 0 of AZD1222 vaccination. DNA for the CDR3: TGTGCCAGTAGCCCGAGGAGGGGCTCATCGAACACTGAAGCTTTCTTT. Protein: CASSPRRGSSNTEAFF.